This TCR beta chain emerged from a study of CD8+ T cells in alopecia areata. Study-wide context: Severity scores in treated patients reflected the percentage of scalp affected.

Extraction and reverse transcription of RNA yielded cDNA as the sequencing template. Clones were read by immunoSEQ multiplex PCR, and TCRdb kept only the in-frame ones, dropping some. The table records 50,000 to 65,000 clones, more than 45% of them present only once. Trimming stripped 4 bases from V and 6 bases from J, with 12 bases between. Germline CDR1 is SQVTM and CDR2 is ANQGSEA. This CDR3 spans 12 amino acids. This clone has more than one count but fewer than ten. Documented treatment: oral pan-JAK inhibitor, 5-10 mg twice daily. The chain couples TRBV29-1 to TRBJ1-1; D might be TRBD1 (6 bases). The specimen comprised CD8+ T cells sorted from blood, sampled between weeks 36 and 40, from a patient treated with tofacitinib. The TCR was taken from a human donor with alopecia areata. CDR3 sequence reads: CSVATGRAEAFF. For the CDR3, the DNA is TGCAGCGTTGCCACAGGGCGCGCTGAAGCTTTCTTT.